Listed below are T cell receptor beta chains from one sample, sequenced in a study of cytomegalovirus exposure and HLA in healthy donors. The repertoire was sequenced with immunoSEQ multiplex PCR; TCRdb's copy has only in-frame clones and lacks some. The sample records about 170,000 clones, around four fifths being singletons. Input material: PBMCs. The receptors come from a woman aged 18-29 years in good health and CMV-seronegative. Each CDR3 is given without its conserved first and last residue.

v_gene: TRBV19; j_gene: .; CDR3aa: ASSMGAGPEQY
v_gene: TRBV28; j_gene: TRBJ2-7; CDR3aa: ASSIPSGAGEQY
v_gene: TRBV6-6; j_gene: TRBJ2-7; CDR3aa: ASSYNGEEQY
v_gene: TRBV18; j_gene: TRBJ1-1; CDR3aa: ASSGDRETEAF
v_gene: TRBV4-2; j_gene: TRBJ2-7; CDR3aa: ASSQEGTGGHEQY
v_gene: TRBV29-1; j_gene: TRBJ2-1; CDR3aa: SVEEGHLYNEQF
v_gene: TRBV25-1; j_gene: TRBJ2-7; CDR3aa: ASSDIRDRSYEQY
v_gene: TRBV7-3; j_gene: TRBJ2-5; CDR3aa: ASSPQGLQETQY
v_gene: TRBV19; j_gene: TRBJ2-3; CDR3aa: ARVVYPLAGVADTQY
v_gene: TRBV5-1; j_gene: TRBJ2-7; CDR3aa: ASSQLGTGGYEQY
v_gene: TRBV27; j_gene: TRBJ2-7; CDR3aa: AAGISAHYEQY
v_gene: TRBV19; j_gene: TRBJ2-7; CDR3aa: ASSNFVGQGAYEQY
v_gene: TRBV19; j_gene: TRBJ2-1; CDR3aa: ASSIGWGSGNPAAEQF
v_gene: TRBV4-1; j_gene: TRBJ2-1; CDR3aa: ASSQEGFGTGVYNEQF
v_gene: TRBV12-5; j_gene: TRBJ2-5; CDR3aa: ASGLVRASAGPAQY
v_gene: TRBV5-6; j_gene: TRBJ1-2; CDR3aa: ASSAVGNYGYT
v_gene: TRBV9; j_gene: TRBJ2-3; CDR3aa: ASSFSVSTDTQY
v_gene: TRBV28; j_gene: TRBJ1-4; CDR3aa: ASGLGGGAEKLF
v_gene: TRBV5-8; j_gene: TRBJ1-3; CDR3aa: ASSSVSGNTIY
v_gene: TRBV21-1; j_gene: TRBJ1-1; CDR3aa: ASSRNGGAGGTEAF
v_gene: TRBV6-1; j_gene: TRBJ1-2; CDR3aa: ASRQPDTGYT
v_gene: TRBV19; j_gene: TRBJ2-7; CDR3aa: ASSIALAGTYEQY
v_gene: TRBV9; j_gene: TRBJ1-2; CDR3aa: ASSVGQGYYGYT
v_gene: TRBV5-1; j_gene: TRBJ2-3; CDR3aa: ASSSSDRGGTDTQY
v_gene: TRBV4-2; j_gene: TRBJ2-3; CDR3aa: ASSQGSGRQTSTDTQY
v_gene: TRBV6-1; j_gene: TRBJ1-6; CDR3aa: ASRAGGSFSSPLH
v_gene: TRBV7-2; j_gene: TRBJ1-6; CDR3aa: ASSSALWAGLYNSPLH
v_gene: TRBV11-2; j_gene: TRBJ1-6; CDR3aa: ASSLMGQGEGIYNSPLH
v_gene: TRBV18; j_gene: TRBJ2-7; CDR3aa: ASSPTSGGAVEQY
v_gene: TRBV19; j_gene: TRBJ1-4; CDR3aa: ASSITGSNEKLF
v_gene: TRBV4-1; j_gene: TRBJ2-7; CDR3aa: ASSQQAGDLGYEQY
v_gene: TRBV2; j_gene: TRBJ2-2; CDR3aa: ASSEGANTGELF
v_gene: TRBV9; j_gene: TRBJ1-3; CDR3aa: ASSRYPGQGIGNTIY
v_gene: TRBV10-2; j_gene: TRBJ1-2; CDR3aa: ASSERQGSSSGYT
v_gene: TRBV19; j_gene: TRBJ2-1; CDR3aa: ASSLFGTSGGANEQF
v_gene: TRBV4-1; j_gene: TRBJ1-1; CDR3aa: ASSQGLGQTYTEAF
v_gene: TRBV4-2; j_gene: TRBJ2-3; CDR3aa: ASSQDRGGLITDTQY
v_gene: TRBV9; j_gene: TRBJ2-2; CDR3aa: ASSVAGRVITGELF
v_gene: TRBV27; j_gene: TRBJ2-7; CDR3aa: ASTSTGTGVYEQY
v_gene: TRBV2; j_gene: TRBJ1-5; CDR3aa: ASSLQTGGNQPQH
v_gene: TRBV6-6; j_gene: TRBJ2-1; CDR3aa: ASTLMGTPGNEQF
v_gene: TRBV5-4; j_gene: TRBJ1-2; CDR3aa: ASSLSGFGYT
v_gene: TRBV7-3; j_gene: TRBJ2-1; CDR3aa: ASSLTGGGADPREQF
v_gene: TRBV10-1; j_gene: TRBJ2-1; CDR3aa: ASSESAGGKF
v_gene: TRBV4-2; j_gene: TRBJ2-5; CDR3aa: ASSQDREREALRETQY
v_gene: TRBV29-1; j_gene: TRBJ1-2; CDR3aa: SAETSPYGYT